Shown below are 17 T cell receptor beta chains from a single sample sequenced in a study of T-cell reconstitution after alpha-beta-depleted transplantation in children. The TCRbeta library incorporated unique molecular identifiers. MiXCR was run by TCRdb on the PCR reads, yielding one entry per CDR3 protein. The sample carries a few hundred thousand distinct CDR3 sequences, roughly a quarter recorded once. The source was PBMCs, collected before TCRalphabeta/CD19-depleted stem cell transplant. These receptors originate from a boy younger than two with Wiskott-Aldrich syndrome, due to receive a stem cell transplant.

This rearrangement joins TRBV5-1 to TRBJ2-7; D is tentatively TRBD1 or TRBD2 (5 bases each). This CDR3 has 16 amino acids. With 8 bases removed from V and 6 bases from J, the gap between germline ends came to 27 bases. Germline V gene sequence: CDR1 SGHRS, CDR2 YFSETQ. The CDR3 is CASSPPLRGAASEQYF. In DNA form, the CDR3 reads TGCGCCAGTTCTCCCCCATTGAGGGGAGCGGCGTCCGAGCAGTACTTC. The complete variable domain, with remaining parts taken from reference TRBV5-1 and TRBJ2-7, reads KAGVTQTPRYLIKTRGQQVTLSCSPISGHRSVSWYQQTPGQGLQFLFEYFSETQRNKGNFPGRFSGRQFSNSRSEMNVSTLELGDSALYLCASSPPLRGAASEQYFGPGTRLTVT.

The chain has TRBV12-3 or TRBV12-4 and TRBJ2-1; weak D call: TRBD1 (6 bases). This CDR3 region has 15 residues. Trimming removed 5 bases at V and 2 bases at J, with 13 bases between. The chain's CDR3 is CASSPQGRTYNEQFF. The CDR3 DNA sequence: TGTGCCAGCAGTCCACAGGGCCGGACCTACAATGAGCAGTTCTTC.

This chain uses TRBV7-9 with TRBJ1-5; perhaps TRBD1 as D (5 bases). Looked up from germline, CDR1 is SEHNR and CDR2 is FQNEAQ (reference sequence). V lost 4 bases to trimming and J lost 2 bases, with 15 bases between them. This CDR3 is 16 amino acids long. CDR3 coding DNA: TGTGCCAGCAGCTCCAGCGGGGGTGTGGGCAATCAGCCCCAGCATTTT. It specifies CASSSSGGVGNQPQHF.

This clonotype was counted a single time. The chain links TRBV29-1 to TRBJ1-3, with 7 bases that match TRBD1. Trimming removed 2 bases from V and 4 bases from J; junction bases left unmatched: 11. Germline lookup yields CDR1 SQVTM and CDR2 ANQGSEA. This CDR3 comprises 16 residues. The DNA for the CDR3 is TGCAGCGTTGAATTACGGGAGGACAGGAGAGGAAACACCATATATTTT. It yields the protein CSVELREDRRGNTIYF.

This chain's CDR3 is CATSRTLGSQETQYF. In nucleotides, the CDR3 is TGTGCCACCAGCAGGACCCTGGGGAGCCAAGAGACCCAGTACTTC. The chain couples TRBV15 to TRBJ2-5, with TRBD2 as a possible D gene (5 bases). V was trimmed by 3 bases and J by 1 base, leaving 12 bases between them. CDR3 length equals 15 residues. In germline, CDR1 is LNHNV, CDR2 YYDKDF (reference sequence).

This sequence joins TRBV24-1 and TRBJ2-1; D may match TRBD1 or TRBD2 (5 bases each). Trimming pared 0 bases from V and 0 bases from J, leaving 11 bases between. The germline V gene encodes CDR1 KGHDR and CDR2 SFDVKD. The CDR3 sequence is 17 residues long. The CDR3 here is CATSDLPGLSSYNEQFF. In nucleotides, the CDR3 is TGTGCCACCAGTGATTTGCCGGGGCTTAGCTCCTACAATGAGCAGTTCTTC.

This chain joins TRBV10-3 and TRBJ1-5; TRBD1 aligns across 8 bases. Trimming removed 4 bases from V and 9 bases from J; junction bases left unmatched: 8. CDR1 is ENHRY, CDR2 SYGVKD, per germline. The CDR3 loop spans 14 amino acids. Written as DNA, the CDR3 is TGTGCCATCAGTGCGGACAGGGAGTCAAGGCCCCAGCATTTT. This gives the protein CAISADRESRPQHF.

This clonotype appeared a few times. The chain employs TRBV10-3 and TRBJ2-7; weak D call: TRBD2 (5 bases). With 3 bases removed from V and 2 bases from J, the gap between germline ends came to 8 bases. CDR1 and CDR2 (germline): ENHRY, SYGVKD. This CDR3 is 13 amino acids long. CDR3 nucleotides: TGTGCCATCAGTGACGGGAAGGCCTACGAGCAGTACTTC. Translated, it gives CAISDGKAYEQYF.

The rearrangement uses TRBV9 and TRBJ2-2, with 10 nucleotides matching TRBD1. V was pared by 3 bases and J by 7 bases, with 3 bases of the junction left unmatched. The CDR3 runs 14 residues. The V gene's germline CDR1 is SGDLS and CDR2 YYNGEE. CDR3: CASSARTGGGELFF. CDR3 in DNA: TGTGCCAGCAGCGCTAGGACAGGGGGCGGGGAGCTGTTTTTT.

This clonotype was counted a few times. The chain joins TRBV6-5 to TRBJ2-2; D may correspond to TRBD1 or TRBD2 (6 bases each). The CDR3 covers 14 residues. The germline gives CDR1 MNHEY, CDR2 SVGAGI. V was clipped by 2 bases and J by 6 bases, with 10 bases between them. The CDR3 loop is CASSYGGLAGELFF. In nucleotides, the CDR3 is TGTGCCAGCAGTTACGGGGGGCTCGCCGGGGAGCTGTTTTTT.

The chain couples TRBV7-2 to TRBJ2-3; D unresolved. V was trimmed by 4 bases and J by 4 bases, leaving 9 bases between them. Germline CDR1 and CDR2: SGHTA and FQGNSA. This CDR3 contains 13 residues. In DNA, the CDR3 is TGTGCCAGCAGCTGGTCGAGCGCAGATACGCAGTATTTT. This translates into CASSWSSADTQYF.

The V and J genes are TRBV5-1 and TRBJ1-1, with D unclear. The CDR3 runs 15 residues. The V end lost 1 base, the J end lost 1 base, and 11 bases lay between the germline ends. CDR1 and CDR2 (germline): SGHRS, YFSETQ. CDR3 nucleotides: TGCGCCAGCAGCTTGATGGGCAGCCAGAACACTGAAGCTTTCTTT. The encoded protein is CASSLMGSQNTEAFF.

The CDR3 here is CASSRPDRRETQYF. The DNA for the CDR3 is TGCGCCAGCAGCAGGCCTGACAGGAGAGAGACCCAGTACTTC. This rearrangement joins TRBV5-1 to TRBJ2-5; D might be TRBD1 (6 bases). The CDR3 is 14 residues long. V was clipped by 4 bases and J by 4 bases, with 14 bases between them. Germline CDR1 reads SGHRS; CDR2 reads YFSETQ. The variable domain in full, completed from reference TRBV5-1 and TRBJ2-5, reads KAGVTQTPRYLIKTRGQQVTLSCSPISGHRSVSWYQQTPGQGLQFLFEYFSETQRNKGNFPGRFSGRQFSNSRSEMNVSTLELGDSALYLCASSRPDRRETQYFGPGTRLLVL.

V is TRBV3-1 and J is TRBJ2-3; the D gene is possibly TRBD2 (5 bases). CDR1 and CDR2 from the germline V gene are LGHDT and YNNKEL (reference sequence). This CDR3 comprises 15 residues. The germline V and J ends were trimmed by 0 bases and 6 bases, with 13 bases remaining between them. The CDR3 DNA sequence: TGTGCCAGCAGCCAAGATGCGGGCTACCTGGATACGCAGTATTTT. It codes for CASSQDAGYLDTQYF.

Only a few counts were recorded for this clonotype. The rearrangement joins TRBV20-1 to TRBJ2-7, with D perhaps assigned TRBD1 or TRBD2 (5 bases each). In germline, CDR1 is DFQATT, CDR2 SNEGSKA (reference sequence). This CDR3 region has 14 residues. The V end lost 3 bases, the J end lost 1 base, and 13 bases lay between the germline ends. In DNA form, the CDR3 reads TGCAGTGCTAGGGTCGGGGCCGCATCCTACGAGCAGTACTTC. Its translation is CSARVGAASYEQYF.

The chain is built from TRBV5-5 and TRBJ1-3; no definite D call. Germline V gene lookup returns CDR1 SGHKS and CDR2 YYEKEE (reference sequence). This CDR3 is 13 amino acids long. Trimming took 2 bases from V and 6 from J, leaving 9 bases between them. The CDR3 region has the DNA TGTGCCAGCAGCTTTGCAGGCTTAAACACCATATATTTT. Amino acid sequence: CASSFAGLNTIYF. The full variable domain, its missing parts supplied by reference TRBV5-5 and TRBJ1-3, is DAGVTQSPTHLIKTRGQQVTLRCSPISGHKSVSWYQQVLGQGPQFIFQYYEKEERGRGNFPDRFSARQFPNYSSELNVNALLLGDSALYLCASSFAGLNTIYFGEGSWLTVV.

The chain recombines TRBV12-3 or TRBV12-4 with TRBJ1-1; D call uncertain. V lost 3 bases and J lost 4, with 6 bases in between. The CDR3 has 12 amino acids. CDR3 DNA sequence: TGTGCCAGCAGTTTGATGAGCACTGAAGCTTTCTTT. Protein sequence: CASSLMSTEAFF.